The present T cell receptor beta chain was sequenced within a study of T-cell memory formation after mild COVID-19. General study points: Those CD4+ clones that contracted were mainly in CM and EM (CD8+ ones in EMRA).

5'RACE primed at constant segments yielded TCR alpha and TCR beta cDNA libraries bearing sample barcodes and UMIs. TCRdb reanalysed the 5' RACE reads using MiXCR and keeps one entry per CDR3 protein. The sample contains just under 550,000 distinct CDR3 sequences, approximately 20% of which appear only once. J was trimmed by 6 bases and V by 0 bases; bases with no gene match: 2. The germline V gene has CDR1 KGHDR and CDR2 SFDVKD. The CDR3 consists of 15 residues. In its sample, this clonotype was seen a few times. Its antigen remains unidentified. Sequencing input: PBMCs or a T cell subset sorted from them (not recorded which). The TCR originated in an adult woman who had mild COVID-19 (a few samples of this study predate the infection). Cell type and time point are not known. This chain links TRBV24-1 with TRBJ2-2; TRBD1 matches 8 bases. In nucleotides, the CDR3 is TGTGCCACCAGTGATTTGCCACAGGGGGCCGGGGAGCTGTTTTTT. It encodes CATSDLPQGAGELFF.